These T cell receptor beta chains were read from a single sample in a study of CD8+ T cells in alopecia areata. Method: immunoSEQ multiplex PCR; TCRdb's copy keeps in-frame clones and lacks some. Of more than 150,000 clones in the sample, 60% to 70% were seen once. This specimen consisted of CD4+ T cells sorted from blood, obtained at week 4, from a patient treated with tofacitinib. These receptor sequences come from a human donor with alopecia areata. The CDR3 runs from the conserved cysteine through the conserved F or W. D genes are given only for firm matches. A row's size may be missing; if present it is once, few, many or a size class.

cdr3_aa: CSVAPLRKFGYTF; cdr3_nt: TGCAGCGTGGCCCCTCTGCGGAAGTTTGGCTACACCTTC; v_call: TRBV29-1; j_call: TRBJ1-2; d_call: NA; clone_size: NA
cdr3_aa: CASSLTGSNYGYTF; cdr3_nt: TGTGCCAGCAGCTTAACAGGGTCTAACTATGGCTACACCTTC; v_call: TRBV7-2; j_call: TRBJ1-2; d_call: NA; clone_size: NA
cdr3_aa: CASSDPPGTGRYEQYF; cdr3_nt: TGTGCCAGCAGCGACCCGCCCGGGACAGGCCGCTACGAGCAGTACTTC; v_call: TRBV7-2; j_call: TRBJ2-7; d_call: TRBD1; clone_size: NA
cdr3_aa: CATATGQSYEQYF; cdr3_nt: TGTGCCACCGCGACAGGGCAATCCTACGAGCAGTACTTC; v_call: TRBV5-4; j_call: TRBJ2-7; d_call: TRBD1; clone_size: once
cdr3_aa: CSVAWRLAGVEQYF; cdr3_nt: TGCAGCGTCGCCTGGCGACTAGCGGGGGTCGAGCAGTACTTC; v_call: TRBV29-1; j_call: TRBJ2-7; d_call: TRBD2; clone_size: NA
cdr3_aa: CASSLGGFFEAFF; cdr3_nt: TGCGCCAGCAGCTTGGGAGGATTCTTTGAAGCTTTCTTT; v_call: TRBV5-1; j_call: TRBJ1-1; d_call: NA; clone_size: NA
cdr3_aa: CSARRTGAGEKLFF; cdr3_nt: TGCAGCGCTAGACGTACAGGGGCCGGTGAAAAACTGTTTTTT; v_call: TRBV29-1; j_call: TRBJ1-4; d_call: TRBD1; clone_size: NA
cdr3_aa: CSLKMNYGYTF; cdr3_nt: TGCAGTTTGAAGATGAACTATGGCTACACCTTC; v_call: TRBV20-1; j_call: TRBJ1-2; d_call: NA; clone_size: NA
cdr3_aa: CASSQTGLAGTRRDEQFF; cdr3_nt: TGTGCCAGCAGCCAGACGGGACTAGCGGGGACCCGGCGGGATGAGCAGTTCTTC; v_call: TRBV14; j_call: TRBJ2-1; d_call: TRBD2; clone_size: few
cdr3_aa: CASSQSIRDRSGGYTF; cdr3_nt: TGCGCCAGCAGTCAATCGATTCGGGACAGGTCGGGTGGCTACACCTTC; v_call: TRBV23-1; j_call: TRBJ1-2; d_call: TRBD1; clone_size: NA
cdr3_aa: CASSQDIRVNEQFF; cdr3_nt: TGCGCCAGCAGCCAAGATATTAGGGTCAATGAGCAGTTCTTC; v_call: TRBV4-3; j_call: TRBJ2-1; d_call: NA; clone_size: NA
cdr3_aa: CASSLQGTSEAFF; cdr3_nt: TGTGCCAGCAGCTTACAAGGAACTTCCGAAGCTTTCTTT; v_call: TRBV7-2; j_call: TRBJ1-1; d_call: NA; clone_size: few
cdr3_aa: CASSSREGRTGELFF; cdr3_nt: TGTGCCAGCAGTTCCCGGGAGGGTCGTACCGGGGAGCTGTTTTTT; v_call: TRBV27; j_call: TRBJ2-2; d_call: TRBD2; clone_size: once
cdr3_aa: CASSPTGTSPLHF; cdr3_nt: TGCGCCAGCAGCCCGACAGGGACTTCACCCCTCCACTTT; v_call: TRBV4-3; j_call: TRBJ1-6; d_call: TRBD1; clone_size: NA
cdr3_aa: CAWTVGQVGSSEAFF; cdr3_nt: TGTGCCTGGACGGTGGGACAGGTGGGCTCGTCTGAAGCTTTCTTT; v_call: TRBV30; j_call: TRBJ1-1; d_call: TRBD1; clone_size: NA
cdr3_aa: CASSPDRTDTQYF; cdr3_nt: TGCGCCAGCAGCCCCGACCGCACAGATACGCAGTATTTT; v_call: TRBV5-1; j_call: TRBJ2-3; d_call: NA; clone_size: NA
cdr3_aa: CAWSISEGPWTADTEAFF; cdr3_nt: TGTGCCTGGAGTATTAGTGAGGGCCCCTGGACAGCAGACACTGAAGCTTTCTTT; v_call: TRBV30; j_call: TRBJ1-1; d_call: NA; clone_size: NA
cdr3_aa: CSVEPDSEKLFF; cdr3_nt: TGCAGCGTTGAACCCGACAGTGAAAAACTGTTTTTT; v_call: TRBV29-1; j_call: TRBJ1-4; d_call: NA; clone_size: NA
cdr3_aa: CAWTDSSSYEQYF; cdr3_nt: TGTGCCTGGACAGACTCAAGCTCCTACGAGCAGTACTTC; v_call: TRBV30; j_call: TRBJ2-7; d_call: NA; clone_size: NA
cdr3_aa: CASSLELVRETQYF; cdr3_nt: TGCGCCAGCAGCTTGGAACTAGTGCGGGAGACCCAGTACTTC; v_call: TRBV5-1; j_call: TRBJ2-5; d_call: NA; clone_size: NA
cdr3_aa: CASSEFRGNQETQYF; cdr3_nt: TGTGCCAGCAGTGAATTTCGAGGGAACCAAGAGACCCAGTACTTC; v_call: TRBV25-1; j_call: TRBJ2-5; d_call: NA; clone_size: NA
cdr3_aa: CASSRVTTNTGELFF; cdr3_nt: TGTGCCAGCAGCCGGGTCACAACGAACACCGGGGAGCTGTTTTTT; v_call: TRBV7-2; j_call: TRBJ2-2; d_call: NA; clone_size: NA
cdr3_aa: CASSVVVGVLDTQYF; cdr3_nt: TGTGCCAGCAGCGTAGTAGTGGGGGTCTTGGATACGCAGTATTTT; v_call: TRBV9; j_call: TRBJ2-3; d_call: NA; clone_size: few
cdr3_aa: CASSEGKLFF; cdr3_nt: TGTGCCAGCAGTGAAGGAAAACTGTTTTTT; v_call: TRBV6-5; j_call: TRBJ1-4; d_call: NA; clone_size: NA
cdr3_aa: CASSKDRGQGKANYGYTF; cdr3_nt: TGTGCCAGCAGCAAAGACCGGGGACAGGGAAAAGCTAACTATGGCTACACCTTC; v_call: TRBV21-1; j_call: TRBJ1-2; d_call: NA; clone_size: few
cdr3_aa: CASGRQGDSPLHF; cdr3_nt: TGTGCCAGCGGAAGACAGGGTGATTCACCCCTCCACTTT; v_call: TRBV6-5; j_call: TRBJ1-6; d_call: TRBD1; clone_size: NA
cdr3_aa: CSVASGGNQPQHF; cdr3_nt: TGCAGCGTTGCCTCGGGTGGGAATCAGCCCCAGCATTTT; v_call: TRBV29-1; j_call: TRBJ1-5; d_call: NA; clone_size: few
cdr3_aa: CASSSHMGQPQHF; cdr3_nt: TGTGCCAGCAGCTCCCACATGGGTCAGCCCCAGCATTTT; v_call: TRBV7-2; j_call: TRBJ1-5; d_call: NA; clone_size: few
cdr3_aa: CASSIQGKNTEAFF; cdr3_nt: TGTGCCAGCAGCATACAGGGGAAAAACACTGAAGCTTTCTTT; v_call: TRBV7-2; j_call: TRBJ1-1; d_call: TRBD1; clone_size: NA
cdr3_aa: CASSSEDRDEAFF; cdr3_nt: TGTGCCAGCAGTTCCGAAGACCGGGACGAAGCTTTCTTT; v_call: TRBV6-6; j_call: TRBJ1-1; d_call: NA; clone_size: few
cdr3_aa: CSARGLGTAPYQFF; cdr3_nt: TGCAGCGCCCGGGGGCTAGGGACGGCCCCCTATCAGTTCTTC; v_call: TRBV29-1; j_call: TRBJ2-1; d_call: NA; clone_size: NA
cdr3_aa: CASSPWERGPIGNEQFF; cdr3_nt: TGTGCCAGCAGCCCCTGGGAGCGGGGCCCAATAGGGAATGAGCAGTTCTTC; v_call: TRBV5-4; j_call: TRBJ2-1; d_call: TRBD2; clone_size: NA
cdr3_aa: CSAHSGDQGTEAFF; cdr3_nt: TGCAGCGCCCACTCTGGGGACCAGGGCACTGAAGCTTTCTTT; v_call: TRBV29-1; j_call: TRBJ1-1; d_call: NA; clone_size: NA
cdr3_aa: CASSHEGTVYEQYF; cdr3_nt: TGCGCCAGCAGCCATGAAGGGACAGTCTACGAGCAGTACTTC; v_call: TRBV4-1; j_call: TRBJ2-7; d_call: TRBD1; clone_size: NA
cdr3_aa: CAWSGGLANNEQFF; cdr3_nt: TGTGCCTGGAGCGGGGGACTAGCAAACAATGAGCAGTTCTTC; v_call: TRBV30; j_call: TRBJ2-1; d_call: TRBD2; clone_size: many
cdr3_aa: CAWSWRMEKLFF; cdr3_nt: TGTGCCTGGAGCTGGCGGATGGAAAAACTGTTTTTT; v_call: TRBV30; j_call: TRBJ1-4; d_call: NA; clone_size: NA
cdr3_aa: CASSLKGTDYGYTF; cdr3_nt: TGTGCCAGCAGCTTGAAGGGGACCGACTATGGCTACACCTTC; v_call: TRBV5-4; j_call: TRBJ1-2; d_call: NA; clone_size: NA
cdr3_aa: CASSWEGSSYEQYF; cdr3_nt: TGCGCCAGCAGCTGGGAGGGGAGCTCCTACGAGCAGTACTTC; v_call: TRBV5-1; j_call: TRBJ2-7; d_call: TRBD2; clone_size: NA
cdr3_aa: CSVRTGRAYEQYF; cdr3_nt: TGCAGCGTTAGGACAGGGAGGGCCTACGAGCAGTACTTC; v_call: TRBV29-1; j_call: TRBJ2-7; d_call: NA; clone_size: NA
cdr3_aa: CSVLTGGDYGYTF; cdr3_nt: TGCAGCGTTTTGACAGGGGGTGACTATGGCTACACCTTC; v_call: TRBV29-1; j_call: TRBJ1-2; d_call: TRBD1; clone_size: NA
cdr3_aa: CASNRRDGGELFF; cdr3_nt: TGTGCCAGTAACCGCAGGGACGGCGGGGAGCTGTTTTTT; v_call: TRBV19; j_call: TRBJ2-2; d_call: NA; clone_size: NA
cdr3_aa: CASKTTSTDTQYF; cdr3_nt: TGTGCCAGCAAGACGACTAGCACAGATACGCAGTATTTT; v_call: TRBV28; j_call: TRBJ2-3; d_call: NA; clone_size: NA
cdr3_aa: CAWREETQYF; cdr3_nt: TGTGCCTGGAGGGAAGAGACCCAGTACTTC; v_call: TRBV30; j_call: TRBJ2-5; d_call: NA; clone_size: NA
cdr3_aa: CSALTDSNQPQHF; cdr3_nt: TGCAGCGCATTGACAGATAGCAATCAGCCCCAGCATTTT; v_call: TRBV29-1; j_call: TRBJ1-5; d_call: NA; clone_size: NA